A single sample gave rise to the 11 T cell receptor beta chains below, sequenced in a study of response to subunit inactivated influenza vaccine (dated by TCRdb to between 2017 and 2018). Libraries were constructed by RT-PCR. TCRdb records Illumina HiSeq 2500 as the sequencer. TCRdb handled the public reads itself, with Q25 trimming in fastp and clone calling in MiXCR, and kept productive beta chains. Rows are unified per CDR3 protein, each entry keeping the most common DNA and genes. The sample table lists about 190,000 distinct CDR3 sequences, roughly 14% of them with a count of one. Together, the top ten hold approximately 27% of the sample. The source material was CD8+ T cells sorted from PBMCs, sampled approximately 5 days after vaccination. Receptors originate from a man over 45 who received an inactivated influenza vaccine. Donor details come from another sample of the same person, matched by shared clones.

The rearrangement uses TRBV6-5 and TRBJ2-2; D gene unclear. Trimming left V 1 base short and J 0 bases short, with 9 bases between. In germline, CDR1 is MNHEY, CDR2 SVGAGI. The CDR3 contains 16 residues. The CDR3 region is CASSYWSPANTGELFF. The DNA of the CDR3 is TGTGCCAGCAGTTACTGGTCACCAGCGAACACCGGGGAGCTGTTTTTT.

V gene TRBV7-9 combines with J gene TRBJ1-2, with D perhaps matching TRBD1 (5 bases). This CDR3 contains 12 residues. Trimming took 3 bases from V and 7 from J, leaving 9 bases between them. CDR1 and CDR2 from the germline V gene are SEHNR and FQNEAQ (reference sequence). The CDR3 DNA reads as TGTGCCAGCAGCTTGGGGGGAACTGGCTACACCTTC. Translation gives CASSLGGTGYTF. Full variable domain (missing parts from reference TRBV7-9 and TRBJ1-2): DTGVSQNPRHKITKRGQNVTFRCDPISEHNRLYWYRQTLGQGPEFLTYFQNEAQLEKSRLLSDRFSAERPKGSFSTLEIQRTEQGDSAMYLCASSLGGTGYTFGSGTRLTVV.

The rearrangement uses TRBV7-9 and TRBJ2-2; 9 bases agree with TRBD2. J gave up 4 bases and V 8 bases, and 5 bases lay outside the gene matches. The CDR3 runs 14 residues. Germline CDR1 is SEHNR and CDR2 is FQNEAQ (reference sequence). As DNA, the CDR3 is TGTGCCAGCCCGCGGGAGGGCGGCACCGGGGAGCTGTTTTTT. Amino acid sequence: CASPREGGTGELFF.

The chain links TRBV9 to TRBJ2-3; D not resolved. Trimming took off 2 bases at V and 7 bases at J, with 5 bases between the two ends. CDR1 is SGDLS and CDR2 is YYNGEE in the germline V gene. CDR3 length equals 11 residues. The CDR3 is CASSVGYTQYF. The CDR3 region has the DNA TGTGCCAGCAGCGTCGGGTATACGCAGTATTTT. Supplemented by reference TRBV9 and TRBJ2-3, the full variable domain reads DSGVTQTPKHLITATGQRVTLRCSPRSGDLSVYWYQQSLDQGLQFLIQYYNGEERAKGNILERFSAQQFPDLHSELNLSSLELGDSALYFCASSVGYTQYFGPGTRLTVL.

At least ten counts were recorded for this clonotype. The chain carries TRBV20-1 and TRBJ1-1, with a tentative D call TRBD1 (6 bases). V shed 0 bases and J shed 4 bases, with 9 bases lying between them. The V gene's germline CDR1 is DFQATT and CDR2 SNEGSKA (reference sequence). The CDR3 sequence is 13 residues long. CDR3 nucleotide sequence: TGCAGTGCTAGAGATGTAGGGGGCACTGAAGCTTTCTTT. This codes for CSARDVGGTEAFF.

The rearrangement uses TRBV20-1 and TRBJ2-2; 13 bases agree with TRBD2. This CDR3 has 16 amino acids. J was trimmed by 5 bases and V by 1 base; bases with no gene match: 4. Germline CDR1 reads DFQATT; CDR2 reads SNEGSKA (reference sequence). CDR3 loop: CSARVRLAGGTGELFF. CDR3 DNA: TGCAGTGCTAGAGTAAGACTAGCGGGAGGAACCGGGGAGCTGTTTTTT.

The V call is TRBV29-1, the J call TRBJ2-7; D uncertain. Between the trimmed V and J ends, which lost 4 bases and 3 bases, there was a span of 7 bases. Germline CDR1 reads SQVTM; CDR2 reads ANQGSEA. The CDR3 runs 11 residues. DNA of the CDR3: TGCAGCGTTGGCGCCAGCTACGAGCAGTACTTC. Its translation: CSVGASYEQYF.

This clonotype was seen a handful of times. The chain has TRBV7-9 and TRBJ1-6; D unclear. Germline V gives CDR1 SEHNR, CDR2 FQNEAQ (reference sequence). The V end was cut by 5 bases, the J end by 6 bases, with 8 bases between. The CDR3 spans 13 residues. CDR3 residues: CASSPPGNSPLHF. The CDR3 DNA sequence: TGTGCCAGCAGCCCCCCCGGTAATTCACCCCTCCACTTT.

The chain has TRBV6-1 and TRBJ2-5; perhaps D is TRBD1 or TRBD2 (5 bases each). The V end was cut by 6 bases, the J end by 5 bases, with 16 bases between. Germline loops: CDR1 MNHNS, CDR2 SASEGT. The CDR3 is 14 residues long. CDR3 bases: TGTGCCAGCAGCCCCGGGTGGGGGTCCGAGACCCAGTACTTC. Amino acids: CASSPGWGSETQYF.

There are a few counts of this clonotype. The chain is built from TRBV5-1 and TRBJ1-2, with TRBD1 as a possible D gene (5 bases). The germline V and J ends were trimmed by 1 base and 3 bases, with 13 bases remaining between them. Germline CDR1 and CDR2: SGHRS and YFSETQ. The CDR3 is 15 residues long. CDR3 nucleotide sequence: TGCGCCAGCAGCTTGTACCGGGACCATGACTATGGCTACACCTTC. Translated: CASSLYRDHDYGYTF. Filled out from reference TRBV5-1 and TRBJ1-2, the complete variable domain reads KAGVTQTPRYLIKTRGQQVTLSCSPISGHRSVSWYQQTPGQGLQFLFEYFSETQRNKGNFPGRFSGRQFSNSRSEMNVSTLELGDSALYLCASSLYRDHDYGYTFGSGTRLTVV.

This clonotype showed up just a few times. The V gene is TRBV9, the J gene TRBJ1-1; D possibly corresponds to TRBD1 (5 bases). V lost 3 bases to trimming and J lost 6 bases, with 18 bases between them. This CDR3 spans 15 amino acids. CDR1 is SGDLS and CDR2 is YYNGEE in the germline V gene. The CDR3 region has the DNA TGTGCCAGCAGCGCAGACGGGGGGAGGGCCGCTGAAGCTTTCTTT. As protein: CASSADGGRAAEAFF.